This is a list of T cell receptor beta chains from one sample in a study of T-cell memory formation after mild COVID-19. TCRdb re-analysed the 5' RACE reads in MiXCR, keeping a single row per CDR3 protein. The sample contains nearly 250,000 distinct CDR3 sequences, approximately 15% of which appear only once. The sample taken for sequencing was PBMCs or a T cell subset sorted from them (not recorded which). These receptors all come from an adult woman who had mild COVID-19 (a few samples of this study predate the infection). Cell type and time point are not known. The CDR3 runs from the conserved cysteine through the conserved F or W. D genes are given only for firm matches. Where a row states a size, it is once, few, many or the class of an expanded clone; other rows omit it.

j_gene	v_gene	d_gene	abundance	CDR3nt	CDR3aa
TRBJ2-1	TRBV7-9	NA	few	TGTGCCAGCAGCTTAGAACTAGCTCGAAATGAGCAGTTCTTC	CASSLELARNEQFF
TRBJ2-7	TRBV5-1	NA	few	TGCGCCAGCAGCCCGGGGAACAGAGCCTACGAGCAGTACTTC	CASSPGNRAYEQYF
TRBJ1-2	TRBV10-3	TRBD1	NA	TGTGCCATCAGTACCTACGGACAGGGCGGCTACACCTTC	CAISTYGQGGYTF
TRBJ2-7	TRBV7-9	TRBD1	NA	TGTGCCAGCAGCTTAACAGGGGTCCACGAGCAGTACTTC	CASSLTGVHEQYF
TRBJ2-2	TRBV6-2/TRBV6-3	TRBD1	NA	TGTGCCAGCAGTTACCTGGCCCTGACAGGGAGCACCGGGGAGCTGTTTTTT	CASSYLALTGSTGELFF
TRBJ1-1	TRBV3-1	NA	NA	TGTGCCAGCAGCACAGGGTCCTTTAACACTGAAGCTTTCTTT	CASSTGSFNTEAFF
TRBJ2-3	TRBV9	NA	few	TGTGCCAGCAGCGTAGTGGGCGTTGGTACGCAGTATTTT	CASSVVGVGTQYF
TRBJ1-2	TRBV7-2	TRBD1	NA	TGTGCCAGCAGCTTAGCGGACAGGACCTATGGCTACACCTTC	CASSLADRTYGYTF
TRBJ2-5	TRBV12-3/TRBV12-4	TRBD1	few	TGTGCCAGCAGTTTAATAGGGGGCTTGAAGACCCAGTACTTC	CASSLIGGLKTQYF
TRBJ1-2	TRBV5-1	TRBD1	few	TGCGCCAGCAGCGTGGAAGACAGGGGGGTTTATGGCTACACCTTC	CASSVEDRGVYGYTF
TRBJ1-4	TRBV6-5	TRBD1	NA	TGTGCCAGCCGTGGGACAGGGGTTGAAAAACTGTTTTTT	CASRGTGVEKLFF
TRBJ2-2	TRBV7-8	NA	few	TGTGCCAGCAGCTTGTACAGGCCCGGCGCCGGGGAGCTGTTTTTT	CASSLYRPGAGELFF
TRBJ2-7	TRBV3-1	NA	many	TGTGCCAGCAGCCAAGGGACCGTGAGGGACGAGCAGTACTTC	CASSQGTVRDEQYF
TRBJ1-1	TRBV12-3/TRBV12-4	TRBD1	NA	TGTGCCAGCACCCTAGGGGGCGCGGGGAACACTGAAGCTTTCTTT	CASTLGGAGNTEAFF
TRBJ2-3	TRBV18	NA	NA	TGTGCCAGCTCTCCTACGCCAGGAGAGAGCACAGATACGCAGTATTTT	CASSPTPGESTDTQYF
TRBJ1-4	TRBV19	NA	few	TGTGCCAGTAGTAGGAGGGTTGAAAAACTGTTTTTT	CASSRRVEKLFF
TRBJ2-7	TRBV6-1	NA	NA	TGTGCCAGCAGTCGGGCAGGGACCTCCTACGAGCAGTACTTC	CASSRAGTSYEQYF
TRBJ2-3	TRBV7-2	TRBD1	NA	TGTGCCAGCAGCCAGAGGGGACAGGATCTTAGCACAGATACGCAGTATTTT	CASSQRGQDLSTDTQYF
TRBJ2-5	TRBV7-2	NA	medium-sized	TGTGCCAGCAGCCCAGGGTACCAAGAGACCCAGTACTTC	CASSPGYQETQYF
TRBJ1-1	TRBV2	NA	NA	TGTGCCAGCATGAATCGGGGAAAAACTGAAGCTTTCTTT	CASMNRGKTEAFF
TRBJ2-7	TRBV21-1	NA	many	TGTGCCAGCAGCACCCCAGGGAGACTCTACGAGCAGTACTTC	CASSTPGRLYEQYF
TRBJ1-2	TRBV6-5	NA	few	TGTGCCAGCAAGACGGGCCAGCTTCCTATTGCCTTC	CASKTGQLPIAF
TRBJ2-3	TRBV24-1	TRBD2	NA	TGTGCCACCAGTGACCCCGCGGGGGGGCCTGTCCGCGCAGATACGCAGTATTTT	CATSDPAGGPVRADTQYF
TRBJ1-2	TRBV6-2/TRBV6-3	TRBD1	NA	TGTGCCAGCAGTTATCTGACAGGGGCCACCTTC	CASSYLTGATF
TRBJ2-1	TRBV6-1	TRBD2	NA	TGTGCCAGCAGTGAAATAGGGGTTAGCGGGAGAGGCAATGAGCAGTTCTTC	CASSEIGVSGRGNEQFF
TRBJ2-1	TRBV5-4	NA	NA	TGTGCCAGCAGCCCTGAGCGGAATGAGCAGTTCTTC	CASSPERNEQFF
TRBJ1-3	TRBV29-1	NA	few	TGCAGCGTTCGTACCTCTGGAAACACCATATATTTT	CSVRTSGNTIYF
TRBJ1-1	TRBV21-1	NA	few	TGTGCCAGCAGGAAGCCCCCCAGGTTCGAGATTGCGGGTACTGAAGCTTTCTTT	CASRKPPRFEIAGTEAFF
TRBJ1-5	TRBV30	NA	few	TGTGCCTGGAGCCAAGGGAATCAGCCCCAGCATTTT	CAWSQGNQPQHF
TRBJ1-4	TRBV29-1	TRBD1	many	TGCAGCGTTGGGGCCGGGACAGGGAATGAAAAACTGTTTTTT	CSVGAGTGNEKLFF
TRBJ1-5	TRBV10-3	NA	NA	TGTGCCATCAGTGAGTCGAATCGTAACAGCAATCAGCCCCAGCATTTT	CAISESNRNSNQPQHF
TRBJ2-4	TRBV21-1	NA	few	TGTGCCAGCAGCAATCCATCCGACATAAACATTCAGTACTTC	CASSNPSDINIQYF
TRBJ2-1	TRBV6-1	NA	NA	TGTGCCAGCAGTGGTGTTGAGCAGTTCTTC	CASSGVEQFF
TRBJ2-7	TRBV30	TRBD2	few	TGTGCCTGGAGCTCATGGGTGACTAGCGGTTCCTACGAGCAGTACTTC	CAWSSWVTSGSYEQYF
TRBJ2-2	TRBV4-1	TRBD2	NA	TGCGCCAGCAGTGTAGCGGGAGTAACCGGGGAGCTGTTTTTT	CASSVAGVTGELFF
TRBJ2-1	TRBV18	TRBD2	NA	TGTGCCAGCTCCCGCGGCGGGAGGTCTTACAATGAGCAGTTCTTC	CASSRGGRSYNEQFF
TRBJ2-3	TRBV6-5	NA	few	TGTGCCAGCAGTTACTCGGGCGGCACCAGCACAGATACGCAGTATTTT	CASSYSGGTSTDTQYF
TRBJ2-2	TRBV7-7	TRBD1	NA	TGTGCTAGCAGCCCACAGGGGGCCGGGGAGCTGTTTTTT	CASSPQGAGELFF
TRBJ2-5	TRBV3-1	TRBD2	many	TGTGCCAGCAGCACCCGCGGAGCGGGGGGGCGAGAGACCCAGTACTTC	CASSTRGAGGRETQYF
TRBJ2-3	TRBV29-1	NA	NA	TGCAGCGTTGACAAAAATGGCGATACGCAGTATTTT	CSVDKNGDTQYF
TRBJ2-7	TRBV5-1	TRBD2	NA	TGCGCCAGCAGCCCGGGACTAGCGGGGGGCCAAAATTCCTACGAGCAGTACTTC	CASSPGLAGGQNSYEQYF
TRBJ2-2	TRBV4-1	NA	few	TGCGCCAGCAGCCAAGATTCAGTATCAACCGGGGAGCTGTTTTTT	CASSQDSVSTGELFF
TRBJ1-1	TRBV20-1	TRBD1	few	TGCAGTGCCATAGACAGGGGAAGGACTGAAGCTTTCTTT	CSAIDRGRTEAFF
TRBJ2-7	TRBV9	NA	NA	TGTGCCAGCAGCGTAGGAGGGTCAACAGGGATCGAGCAGTACTTC	CASSVGGSTGIEQYF
TRBJ1-2	TRBV3-1	NA	NA	TGTGCCAGCAGCCAGGGAGGCAGGGACTATGGCTACACCTTC	CASSQGGRDYGYTF
TRBJ2-3	TRBV5-1	TRBD2	NA	TGCGCCAGCAGCTTGGAGGGACTAGCGCAGGGAGATACGCAGTATTTT	CASSLEGLAQGDTQYF
TRBJ1-1	TRBV7-2	NA	few	TGTGCCAGCAGCTTACAGGGTAAGACTGAAGCTTTCTTT	CASSLQGKTEAFF
TRBJ2-3	TRBV7-6	TRBD1	many	TGTGCCAGCAGCTCGACAGGGGGCCAGGATACGCAGTATTTT	CASSSTGGQDTQYF
TRBJ2-1	TRBV24-1	TRBD2	few	TGTGCCACCAGTGGCGGCGGGAGGAGACCCTCCTACAATGAGCAGTTCTTC	CATSGGGRRPSYNEQFF
TRBJ1-2	TRBV7-9	TRBD1	many	TGTGCCAGCAGCTTAGACCAAGCAGGGGGCAATGGCTACACCTTC	CASSLDQAGGNGYTF